The 31 T cell receptor beta chains in this list originate from one sample, sequenced in a study of blood T cell repertoires in COVID-19. Sequencing used immunoSEQ multiplex PCR; TCRdb keeps in-frame clones, though not all of them. The data show about 140,000 clones, 88% seen once. Sequenced sample: peripheral blood. The receptors stem from a woman in her sixties or seventies with acute or convalescent COVID-19.

The chain has TRBV3-1 (or the pseudogene TRBV3-2) and TRBJ2-3; 7 positions match TRBD2. CDR3 size: 16 residues. With V trimmed by 5 bases and J by 2 bases, 10 bases remained unmatched. The germline CDR1 and CDR2 sequences are LGHDT and YNNKEL (reference sequence). The CDR3 loop reads CASSTRASGFTDTQYF. CDR3 coding DNA: TGTGCCAGCAGCACCAGGGCTAGCGGATTCACAGATACGCAGTATTTT.

This chain links TRBV7-3 with TRBJ1-2, with TRBD1 as a possible D gene (5 bases). CDR3 length: 14 amino acids. Looked up from germline, CDR1 is SGHTA and CDR2 is FQGTGA. Trimming shortened V by 5 bases and J by 8 bases, and 18 bases separated the two germline ends. CDR3 in amino acids: CASSPTGPGGGYTF. The CDR3 nucleotides read TGTGCCAGCAGCCCCACGGGACCCGGAGGGGGCTACACCTTC.

The CDR3 DNA sequence: TGTGCCAGCAGTGAAGCCAGGTATAGCAATCAGCCCCAGCATTTT. Translation gives CASSEARYSNQPQHF. V is TRBV6-1 and J is TRBJ1-5; unclear D gene. Trimming removed 0 bases from V and 0 bases from J, with 6 bases in between. The germline gives CDR1 MNHNS, CDR2 SASEGT. The CDR3 has 15 amino acids.

CDR3 DNA: TGTGCCAGCCTCCCTGGAGGGGCGAACACTGAAGCTTTCTTT. This codes for CASLPGGANTEAFF. The J gene is TRBJ1-1, the V gene TRBV6-5, with D possibly matching TRBD1 (5 bases). V lost 8 bases, J lost 1 base, and 14 bases lay in between. Germline CDR1 MNHEY, CDR2 SVGAGI. The length of the CDR3 is 14 residues.

The chain has TRBV13 and TRBJ1-3, with 7 bases lining up with TRBD1. V trimming: 5 bases; J trimming: 0 bases; junction bases outside the gene matches: 1. Germline-derived CDR1 and CDR2 are PRHDT and FYEKMQ (reference sequence). This CDR3 comprises 14 residues. The CDR3 spells CASSTGVSGNTIYF. CDR3 bases: TGTGCCAGCAGCACAGGGGTCTCTGGAAACACCATATATTTT.

The table lists this clone with a count of one. This chain's CDR3 is CASSIALNTDTNYGYTF. Here the CDR3 DNA reads TGTGCCAGTAGTATAGCATTGAACACGGACACTAACTATGGCTACACCTTC. The rearrangement links TRBV19 to TRBJ1-2, with a possible D match to TRBD1 (5 bases). Germline-derived CDR1 and CDR2 are LNHDA and SQIVND (reference sequence). This CDR3 contains 17 residues. Trimming stripped 1 base from V and 0 bases from J, with 15 bases between. The full variable domain, completed using reference TRBV19 and TRBJ1-2, is DGGITQSPKYLFRKEGQNVTLSCEQNLNHDAMYWYRQDPGQGLRLIYYSQIVNDFQKGDIAEGYSVSREKKESFPLTVTSAQKNPTAFYLCASSIALNTDTNYGYTFGSGTRLTVV.

The rearrangement uses TRBV18 and TRBJ2-2, with no clear D. Trimming shortened V by 3 bases and J by 7 bases, and 9 bases separated the two germline ends. The germline CDR1 and CDR2 sequences are KGHSH and LQKENI. The CDR3 contains 13 residues. CDR3 residues: CASSPRASGELFF. The CDR3 DNA reads TGTGCCAGCTCACCCCGTGCTAGCGGGGAGCTGTTTTTT.

This clone was seen a handful of times. This chain uses TRBV5-1 with TRBJ1-4; no clear D gene. Germline assignment: CDR1 SGHRS and CDR2 YFSETQ. V dropped 0 bases and J dropped 7 bases, with 13 bases sitting between them. This CDR3 comprises 15 residues. The CDR3 sequence is CASSLDRVGAEKLFF. As DNA, the CDR3 is TGCGCCAGCAGCTTGGATCGGGTTGGTGCTGAAAAACTGTTTTTT.

The chain uses TRBV29-1 and TRBJ2-7; TRBD1 matches at 10 bases. The CDR3 extends over 15 amino acids. Germline trimming cut 0 bases from V and 6 bases from J; bases unmatched to any gene: 8. CDR1 and CDR2 (germline): SQVTM, ANQGSEA. CDR3 sequence: CSVEDPDRGQSEQYF. CDR3 sequence (DNA): TGCAGCGTTGAAGATCCAGACAGGGGGCAGAGCGAGCAGTACTTC.

This chain joins TRBV7-2 and TRBJ1-1; D remains ambiguous. Trimming removed 0 bases at V and 0 bases at J, with 11 bases between. CDR1 and CDR2 (germline): SGHTA, FQGNSA. The CDR3 contains 16 residues. This chain's CDR3 is CASSLAVHGLNTEAFF. Written as DNA, the CDR3 is TGTGCCAGCAGCTTAGCAGTCCACGGTTTGAACACTGAAGCTTTCTTT.

In its sample, this clone was seen once. The rearrangement uses TRBV19 and TRBJ2-7, with a possible D match to TRBD2 (5 bases). V was pared by 7 bases and J by 0 bases, with 13 bases between. This CDR3 is 14 amino acids long. CDR1 and CDR2 (germline): LNHDA, SQIVND (reference sequence). The CDR3 DNA sequence: TGTGCCAGTACCCCGGACTTTTCCTCCTACGAGCAGTACTTC. It yields the protein CASTPDFSSYEQYF.

The rearrangement joins TRBV5-1 to TRBJ2-1; 12 bases align to TRBD2. The CDR3 extends over 15 amino acids. The J segment lost 5 bases and the V segment lost 3 bases, leaving 3 bases of the junction unmatched. Germline CDR1 reads SGHRS; CDR2 reads YFSETQ. The CDR3 DNA reads TGCGCCAGCAGCTGGCGGACTAGCGGGGACAATGAGCAGTTCTTC. Its translation: CASSWRTSGDNEQFF.

The rearrangement uses TRBV5-1 and TRBJ1-1; 7 bases are a match to TRBD1. CDR1 SGHRS and CDR2 YFSETQ come from the germline V gene. This CDR3 is 14 amino acids long. J lost 4 bases, V lost 1 base, and 4 bases had no gene match. The CDR3 bases are TGCGCCAGCAGCTTGACAGGGGCAGTCACTGAAGCTTTCTTT. Residues: CASSLTGAVTEAFF.

The genes are TRBV5-1 and TRBJ1-2; D call uncertain. CDR3 length equals 14 residues. V gave up 2 bases and J gave up 2 bases, with 10 bases separating them. Germline V gene data show CDR1 as SGHRS and CDR2 as YFSETQ. Written as DNA, the CDR3 is TGCGCCAGCAGCTTAGACACGACCAACTATGGCTACACCTTC. Its protein is CASSLDTTNYGYTF.

The V call is TRBV5-4, the J call TRBJ1-2; weak D call: TRBD1 (6 bases). The V and J ends lost 3 bases and 6 bases respectively, with 12 bases between them. The CDR3 extends over 13 amino acids. Germline V CDR1 and CDR2: SGHNT, YYREEE (reference sequence). The CDR3 reads CASSWDIQDGYTF. The CDR3 DNA sequence: TGTGCCAGCAGCTGGGACATACAAGATGGCTACACCTTC.

The chain joins TRBV12-3 or TRBV12-4 to TRBJ1-1; D uncertain. This CDR3 has 13 amino acids. V was clipped by 4 bases and J by 5 bases, with 11 bases between them. CDR3 DNA: TGTGCCAGCAGTTATTCGGGATTTACTGAAGCTTTCTTT. Translation gives CASSYSGFTEAFF.

The chain couples TRBV5-1 to TRBJ1-1; 7 positions match TRBD1. CDR1 is SGHRS, CDR2 YFSETQ, per germline. This CDR3 comprises 17 residues. Trimming removed 1 base from V and 4 bases from J; junction bases left unmatched: 13. CDR3 nucleotides: TGCGCCAGCAGCTTGACCGGGAACAAAGGGGGCAGCACTGAAGCTTTCTTT. Translated, it gives CASSLTGNKGGSTEAFF.

The V gene is TRBV28, the J gene TRBJ2-5; D remains ambiguous. V lost 1 base and J lost 2, with 8 bases in between. CDR1 MDHEN and CDR2 SYDVKM come from the germline V gene. The CDR3 is 14 amino acids. The CDR3 loop reads CASSLSLVQETQYF. The CDR3 bases are TGTGCCAGCAGTTTATCATTAGTGCAAGAGACCCAGTACTTC.

V usage is TRBV6-5 and J usage is TRBJ1-4; TRBD1 aligns across 7 bases. V lost 5 bases and J lost 3; bases outside the gene matches: 3. The germline CDR1 and CDR2 sequences are MNHEY and SVGAGI. The length of the CDR3 is 14 residues. CDR3 sequence (DNA): TGTGCCAGCAGTCCGGGACAGTCTAATGAAAAACTGTTTTTT. Amino acid sequence: CASSPGQSNEKLFF.

The chain recombines TRBV5-1 with TRBJ2-7, with D possibly being TRBD1 (5 bases). The CDR3 is made up of 15 amino acids. Trimming took 4 bases from V and 3 from J, leaving 17 bases between them. Germline V lookup: CDR1 SGHRS, CDR2 YFSETQ. The CDR3, as DNA: TGCGCCAGCAGCACGCAAGGGGCCACTGGCTACGAGCAGTACTTC. Protein sequence: CASSTQGATGYEQYF.

CDR3 nucleotide sequence: TGTGCCAGCAGCCCCCCCCCGGACAGCGTTAATTCACCCCTCCACTTT. Residues: CASSPPPDSVNSPLHF. The V call is TRBV5-6, the J call TRBJ1-6, with D possibly matching TRBD1 (6 bases). The CDR3 covers 16 residues. V was clipped by 4 bases and J by 6 bases, with 17 bases between them. In germline, CDR1 is SGHDT, CDR2 YYEEEE.

The chain uses TRBV7-9 and TRBJ1-2; 10 positions match TRBD1. V was pared by 5 bases and J by 8 bases, with 8 bases of the junction left unmatched. Germline V CDR1 and CDR2: SEHNR, FQNEAQ (reference sequence). This CDR3 is built from 14 residues. The DNA for the CDR3 is TGTGCCAGCAGCATTAAGACAGGGGGCGAGGGCTACACCTTC. It is translated as CASSIKTGGEGYTF.

V gene TRBV11-2 combines with J gene TRBJ2-7; maybe TRBD1 (5 bases). V gave up 5 bases and J gave up 2 bases, with 10 bases separating them. Germline V lookup: CDR1 SGHAT, CDR2 FQNNGV. This CDR3 region has 13 residues. CDR3 coding DNA: TGTGCCAGCAGCCCGACAGACGCCTACGAGCAGTACTTC. Its protein is CASSPTDAYEQYF.

V and J are TRBV7-9 and TRBJ2-3, with D unresolved. The CDR3 contains 14 residues. The germline V gene encodes CDR1 SEHNR and CDR2 FQNEAQ (reference sequence). V was shortened by 1 base and J by 3 bases, with 8 bases between the two germline ends. The CDR3 nucleotides are TGTGCCAGCAGCTTAGGGCAGTTAACAGATACGCAGTATTTT. This sequence encodes CASSLGQLTDTQYF.

This chain links TRBV6-2 or TRBV6-3 with TRBJ1-2; the match to TRBD1 covers 11 bases. The germline CDR1 and CDR2 sequences are MNHEY and SVGEGT. The CDR3 runs to 15 residues. Trimming removed 6 bases from V and 6 bases from J; junction bases left unmatched: 9. CDR3 nucleotides: TGTGCCAGCAGCCCAGGACAGGGGGCGCGTGATGGCTACACCTTC. Protein sequence: CASSPGQGARDGYTF.

This chain uses TRBV4-1 with TRBJ2-1, with TRBD2 matching over 10 bases. The CDR3 is 15 amino acids. Trimming removed 0 bases from V and 6 bases from J; junction bases left unmatched: 2. Germline values: CDR1 MGHRA, CDR2 YSYEKL. CDR3 loop: CASSQEQRGGNEQFF. The CDR3 DNA sequence: TGCGCCAGCAGCCAAGAGCAGCGGGGGGGCAATGAGCAGTTCTTC.

This clone was seen only once. The V and J genes are TRBV7-2 and TRBJ1-5; the match to TRBD1 covers 7 bases. After removal of 5 bases from V and 3 bases from J, the junction contained 4 bases not matched to a gene. The CDR3 is 14 residues long. Germline CDR1 is SGHTA and CDR2 is FQGNSA. CDR3 nucleotide sequence: TGTGCCAGCAGCAAAGGACAGGTCAATCAGCCCCAGCATTTT. Its protein is CASSKGQVNQPQHF.

The chain recombines TRBV25-1 with TRBJ2-7; 8 bases are shared with TRBD1. CDR1 and CDR2 from the germline V gene are MGHDK and SYGVNS. CDR3 size: 14 residues. V lost 4 bases and J lost 2; bases outside the gene matches: 4. In DNA, the CDR3 is TGTGCCAGCAGTGGAAAGACAGGGGCCTACGAGCAGTACTTC. Translated, it gives CASSGKTGAYEQYF.

The chain employs TRBV11-2 and TRBJ2-4; 8 bases match TRBD2. The CDR3 is made up of 16 amino acids. Germline loops: CDR1 SGHAT, CDR2 FQNNGV. Germline trimming cut 5 bases from V and 0 bases from J; bases unmatched to any gene: 6. CDR3 sequence reads: CASSQTGGIAKNIQYF. Written as DNA, the CDR3 is TGTGCCAGCAGCCAAACGGGGGGGATAGCCAAAAACATTCAGTACTTC. Based on the CDR3 plus reference TRBV11-2 and TRBJ2-4, the full variable domain is EAGVAQSPRYKIIEKRQSVAFWCNPISGHATLYWYQQILGQGPKLLIQFQNNGVVDDSQLPKDRFSAERLKGVDSTLKIQPAKLEDSAVYLCASSQTGGIAKNIQYFGAGTRLSVL.

The chain has TRBV19 and TRBJ1-1; weak D call: TRBD1 (6 bases). This CDR3 has 13 amino acids. Trimming took 9 bases from V and 4 from J, leaving 15 bases between them. The germline CDR1 and CDR2 sequences are LNHDA and SQIVND (reference sequence). CDR3 loop: CASADRPATEAFF. CDR3 nucleotide sequence: TGTGCCAGCGCGGACAGACCCGCCACTGAAGCTTTCTTT. The whole variable domain, filled in from reference TRBV19 and TRBJ1-1, reads DGGITQSPKYLFRKEGQNVTLSCEQNLNHDAMYWYRQDPGQGLRLIYYSQIVNDFQKGDIAEGYSVSREKKESFPLTVTSAQKNPTAFYLCASADRPATEAFFGQGTRLTVV.

The V call is TRBV28, the J call TRBJ1-4; TRBD1 is a possible D gene (5 bases). The CDR3 is 16 amino acids. V lost 4 bases and J 0 bases, leaving 12 bases between the germline ends. CDR1 MDHEN and CDR2 SYDVKM come from the germline V gene. The CDR3 reads CASSSTVRATNEKLFF. In nucleotides, the CDR3 is TGTGCCAGCAGTTCGACAGTGCGCGCAACTAATGAAAAACTGTTTTTT.